What follows are 3 T cell receptor beta chains derived from one specimen sequenced in a study of T-cell memory formation after mild COVID-19. TCRdb processed the 5' RACE reads anew with MiXCR; each CDR3 protein has one entry. This sample has about 290,000 distinct CDR3 sequences, with about 16% found just once. Specimen: PBMCs or a T cell subset sorted from them (not recorded which). The receptors here all came from a man between 18 and 35 years old who had mild COVID-19 (a few samples of this study predate the infection). Cell type and time point are not known.

The chain recombines TRBV7-3 with TRBJ1-2; the D gene is possibly TRBD1 (5 bases). The germline V gene has CDR1 SGHTA and CDR2 FQGTGA. This CDR3 is 12 amino acids long. V lost 7 bases and J 4 bases, leaving 10 bases between the germline ends. CDR3 protein: CASTNRLYGYTF. The DNA of the CDR3 is TGTGCCAGCACAAACAGGCTCTATGGCTACACCTTC. Filled out from reference TRBV7-3 and TRBJ1-2, the complete variable domain reads GAGVSQTPSNKVTEKGKYVELRCDPISGHTALYWYRQSLGQGPEFLIYFQGTGAADDSGLPNDRFFAVRPEGSVSTLKIQRTERGDSAVYLCASTNRLYGYTFGSGTRLTVV.

This chain joins TRBV11-2 and TRBJ2-5; D might be TRBD2 (5 bases). The CDR3 is made up of 15 amino acids. Germline CDR1 reads SGHAT; CDR2 reads FQNNGV. Trimming pared 1 base from V and 1 base from J, leaving 10 bases between. Here the CDR3 DNA reads TGTGCCAGCAGCTTAGGTGTAGGGAGCCAAGAGACCCAGTACTTC. Its protein is CASSLGVGSQETQYF.

This clonotype was seen a handful of times. The chain uses TRBV11-2 and TRBJ1-1; no clear D. V lost 5 bases and J 6 bases, leaving 10 bases between the germline ends. The germline gives CDR1 SGHAT, CDR2 FQNNGV. The length of the CDR3 is 12 residues. CDR3 in amino acids: CASSIGPSEAFF. CDR3 in DNA: TGTGCCAGCAGCATAGGACCTTCTGAAGCTTTCTTT.